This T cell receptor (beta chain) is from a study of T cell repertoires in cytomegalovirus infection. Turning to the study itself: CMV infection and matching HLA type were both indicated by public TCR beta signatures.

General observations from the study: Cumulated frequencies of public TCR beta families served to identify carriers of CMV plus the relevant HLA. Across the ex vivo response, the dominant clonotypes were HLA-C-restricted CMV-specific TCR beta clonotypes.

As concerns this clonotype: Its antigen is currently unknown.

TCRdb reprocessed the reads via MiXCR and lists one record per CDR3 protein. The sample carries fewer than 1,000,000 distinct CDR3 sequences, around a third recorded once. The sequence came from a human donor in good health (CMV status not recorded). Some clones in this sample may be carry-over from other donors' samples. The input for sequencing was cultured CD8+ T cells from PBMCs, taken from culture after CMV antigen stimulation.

The CDR3 DNA is TGTGCCACCAGCAGAGGCCTTTTCCAACAGGAGAACACCGGGGAGCTGTTTTTT. Amino acid sequence: CATSRGLFQQENTGELFF. The chain couples TRBV15 to TRBJ2-2, with D perhaps TRBD1 (5 bases). V lost 1 base to trimming and J lost 1 base, with 16 bases between them. This CDR3 contains 18 residues. CDR1 is LNHNV and CDR2 is YYDKDF in the germline V gene (reference sequence).